This TCR beta chain originates from a study of monozygotic twins with inflammatory bowel disease. General observations from the study: The inverse Simpson measure of TCRbeta diversity was lower in IBD patients than in healthy co-twins.

The unique tags termed UMIs, each holding a 6-nucleotide sample barcode, were added by means of template switching. TCRdb reanalyzed the 5' RACE reads and collapses them to one entry per CDR3 protein, without DNA. Recorded for this sample: over 120,000 distinct CDR3 sequences. In the case of this clonotype: Its antigen is unidentified.

The V gene's germline CDR1 is SGHTA and CDR2 FQGNSA. The length of the CDR3 is 14 residues. The J gene is TRBJ1-5, the V gene TRBV7-2; the D gene TCRdb calls, TRBD1, cannot be checked with no DNA. The source of this sequence is a human donor with ulcerative colitis or Crohn's disease, or a healthy co-twin of an affected twin (not recorded which). The sample comprised blood. This CDR3 is CASSLTGYNQPQHF.